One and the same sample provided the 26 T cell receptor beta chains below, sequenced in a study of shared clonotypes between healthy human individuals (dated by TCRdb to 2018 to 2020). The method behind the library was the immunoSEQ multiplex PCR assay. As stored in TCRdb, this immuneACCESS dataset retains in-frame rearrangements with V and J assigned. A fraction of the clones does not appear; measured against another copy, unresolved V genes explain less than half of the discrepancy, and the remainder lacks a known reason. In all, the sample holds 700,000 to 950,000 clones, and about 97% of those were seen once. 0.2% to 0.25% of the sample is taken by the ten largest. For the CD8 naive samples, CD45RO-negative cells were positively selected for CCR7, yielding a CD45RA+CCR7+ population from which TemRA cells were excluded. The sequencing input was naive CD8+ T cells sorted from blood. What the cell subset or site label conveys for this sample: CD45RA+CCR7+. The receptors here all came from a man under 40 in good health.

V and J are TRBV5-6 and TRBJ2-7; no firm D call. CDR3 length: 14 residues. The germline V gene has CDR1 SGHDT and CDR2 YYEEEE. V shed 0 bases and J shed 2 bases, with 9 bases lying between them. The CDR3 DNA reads TGTGCCAGCAGCTTGGGGGCAGCTACCTACGAGCAGTACTTC. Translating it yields CASSLGAATYEQYF.

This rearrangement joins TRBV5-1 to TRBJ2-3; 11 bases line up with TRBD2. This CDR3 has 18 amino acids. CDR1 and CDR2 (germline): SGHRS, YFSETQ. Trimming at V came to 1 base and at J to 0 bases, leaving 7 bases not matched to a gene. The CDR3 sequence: CASSLSSGRIPSTDTQYF. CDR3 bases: TGCGCCAGCAGCTTGTCTAGCGGGAGGATACCTAGCACAGATACGCAGTATTTT.

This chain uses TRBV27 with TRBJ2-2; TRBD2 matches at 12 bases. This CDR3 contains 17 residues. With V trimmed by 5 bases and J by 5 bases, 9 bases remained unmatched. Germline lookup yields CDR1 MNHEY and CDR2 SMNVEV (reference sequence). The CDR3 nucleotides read TGTGCCAGCAGTCAAATCAGGACTAGCGGGGCGACCGGGGAGCTGTTTTTT. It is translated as CASSQIRTSGATGELFF.

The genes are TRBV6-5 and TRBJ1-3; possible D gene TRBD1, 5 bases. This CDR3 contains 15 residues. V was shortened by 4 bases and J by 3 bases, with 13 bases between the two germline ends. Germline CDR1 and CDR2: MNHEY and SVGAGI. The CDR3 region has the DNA TGTGCCAGCAGTTCACCCTCGGGGGGTGGAAACACCATATATTTT. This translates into CASSSPSGGGNTIYF.

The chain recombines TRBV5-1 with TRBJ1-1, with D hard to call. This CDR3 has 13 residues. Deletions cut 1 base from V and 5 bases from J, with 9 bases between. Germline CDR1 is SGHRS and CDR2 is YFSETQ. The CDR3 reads CASSLLYGTEAFF. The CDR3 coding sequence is TGCGCCAGCAGCTTGTTATACGGGACTGAAGCTTTCTTT. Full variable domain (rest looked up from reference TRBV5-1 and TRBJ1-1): KAGVTQTPRYLIKTRGQQVTLSCSPISGHRSVSWYQQTPGQGLQFLFEYFSETQRNKGNFPGRFSGRQFSNSRSEMNVSTLELGDSALYLCASSLLYGTEAFFGQGTRLTVV.

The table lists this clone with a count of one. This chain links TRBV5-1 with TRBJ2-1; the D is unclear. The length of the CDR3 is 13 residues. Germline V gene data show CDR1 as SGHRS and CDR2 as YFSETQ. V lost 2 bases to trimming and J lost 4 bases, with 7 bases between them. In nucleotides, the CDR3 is TGCGCCAGCAGCTTATACCAATACAATGAGCAGTTCTTC. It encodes CASSLYQYNEQFF.

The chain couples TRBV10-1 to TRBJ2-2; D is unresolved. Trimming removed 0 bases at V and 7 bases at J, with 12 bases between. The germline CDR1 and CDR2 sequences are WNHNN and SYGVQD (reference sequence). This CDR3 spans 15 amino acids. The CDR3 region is CASSESLVSDGELFF. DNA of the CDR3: TGCGCCAGCAGTGAGTCACTCGTTTCCGACGGGGAGCTGTTTTTT.

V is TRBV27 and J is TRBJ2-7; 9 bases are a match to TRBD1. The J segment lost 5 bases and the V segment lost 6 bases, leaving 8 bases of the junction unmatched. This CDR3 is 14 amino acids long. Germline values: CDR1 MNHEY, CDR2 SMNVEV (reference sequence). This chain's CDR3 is CASRKWTGADEQYF. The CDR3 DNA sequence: TGTGCCAGCAGGAAGTGGACAGGGGCCGACGAGCAGTACTTC.

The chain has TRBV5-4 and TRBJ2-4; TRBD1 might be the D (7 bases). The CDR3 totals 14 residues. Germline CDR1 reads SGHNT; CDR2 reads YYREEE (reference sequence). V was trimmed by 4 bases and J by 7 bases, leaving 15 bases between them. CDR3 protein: CASSQTGRRNIQYF. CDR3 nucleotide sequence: TGTGCCAGCAGCCAGACAGGGAGGAGGAACATTCAGTACTTC.

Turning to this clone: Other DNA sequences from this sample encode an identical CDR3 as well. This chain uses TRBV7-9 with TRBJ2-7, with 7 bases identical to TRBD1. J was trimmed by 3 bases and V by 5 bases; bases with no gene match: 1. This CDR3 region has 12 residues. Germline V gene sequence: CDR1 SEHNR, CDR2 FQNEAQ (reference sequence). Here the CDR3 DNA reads TGTGCCAGCAGCCCAGGGGGCTACGAGCAGTACTTC. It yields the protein CASSPGGYEQYF.

The CDR3 DNA sequence: TGTGCCAGCAGCATAGGGACAGGGGGCCCCAATGAGCAGTTCTTC. Translated, it gives CASSIGTGGPNEQFF. The V call is TRBV5-6, the J call TRBJ2-1; the match to TRBD1 covers 12 bases. Germline CDR1 reads SGHDT; CDR2 reads YYEEEE. The CDR3 contains 15 residues. The junction had 5 bases not matched to a gene; V was cut back by 4 bases and J by 6 bases.

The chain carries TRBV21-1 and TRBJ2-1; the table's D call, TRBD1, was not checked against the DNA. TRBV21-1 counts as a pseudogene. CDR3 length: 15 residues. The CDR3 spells CASGAGTGGNNEQFF. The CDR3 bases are TGTGCCAGCGGGGCGGGGACAGGGGGCAACAATGAGCAGTTCTTC.

The CDR3 sequence: CASSSEDSTRSWAFF. CDR3 in DNA: TGTGCCAGCAGCTCAGAGGACAGTACCCGAAGCTGGGCTTTCTTT. This chain joins TRBV7-6 and TRBJ1-1; D possibly corresponds to TRBD1 (6 bases). The CDR3 spans 15 residues. The germline CDR1 and CDR2 sequences are SGHVS and FNYEAQ. Deletions cut 4 bases from V and 11 bases from J, with 23 bases between.

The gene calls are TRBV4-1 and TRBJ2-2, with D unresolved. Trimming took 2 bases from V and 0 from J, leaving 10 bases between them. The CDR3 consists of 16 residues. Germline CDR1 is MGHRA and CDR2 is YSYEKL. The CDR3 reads CASSQRGTANTGELFF. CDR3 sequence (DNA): TGCGCCAGCAGCCAACGCGGAACTGCGAACACCGGGGAGCTGTTTTTT.

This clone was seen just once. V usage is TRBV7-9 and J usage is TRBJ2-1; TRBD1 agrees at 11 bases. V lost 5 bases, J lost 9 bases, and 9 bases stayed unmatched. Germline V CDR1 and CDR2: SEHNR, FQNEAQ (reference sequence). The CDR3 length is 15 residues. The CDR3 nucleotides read TGTGCCAGCAGCAGAACCGGGACAGGGGGAGTTGAGCAGTTCTTC. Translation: CASSRTGTGGVEQFF. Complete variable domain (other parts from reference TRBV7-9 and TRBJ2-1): DTGVSQNPRHKITKRGQNVTFRCDPISEHNRLYWYRQTLGQGPEFLTYFQNEAQLEKSRLLSDRFSAERPKGSFSTLEIQRTEQGDSAMYLCASSRTGTGGVEQFFGPGTRLTVL.

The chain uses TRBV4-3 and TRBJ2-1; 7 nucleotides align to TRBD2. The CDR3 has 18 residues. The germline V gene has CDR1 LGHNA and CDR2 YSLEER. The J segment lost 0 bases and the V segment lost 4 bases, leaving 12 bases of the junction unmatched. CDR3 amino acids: CASSPLGGRGSSYNEQFF. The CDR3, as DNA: TGCGCCAGCAGCCCCCTGGGCGGGAGAGGGAGCTCCTACAATGAGCAGTTCTTC.

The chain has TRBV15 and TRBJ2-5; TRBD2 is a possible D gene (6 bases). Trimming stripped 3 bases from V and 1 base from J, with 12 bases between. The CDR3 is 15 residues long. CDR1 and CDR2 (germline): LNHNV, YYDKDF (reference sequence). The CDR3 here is CATSRGLDTQETQYF. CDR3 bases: TGTGCCACCAGCAGGGGACTGGACACCCAAGAGACCCAGTACTTC.

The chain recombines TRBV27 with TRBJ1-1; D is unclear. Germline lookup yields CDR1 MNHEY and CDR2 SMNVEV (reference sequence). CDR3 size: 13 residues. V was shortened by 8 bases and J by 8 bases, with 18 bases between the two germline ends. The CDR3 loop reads CASRLAALSEAFF. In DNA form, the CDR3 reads TGTGCCAGCCGCCTCGCAGCTTTGTCCGAAGCTTTCTTT.

The CDR3 sequence: CSVDSRTGELFF. CDR3 in DNA: TGCAGCGTTGACAGTCGTACCGGGGAGCTGTTTTTT. The chain joins TRBV29-1 to TRBJ2-2; D is unresolved. Germline V gene data show CDR1 as SQVTM and CDR2 as ANQGSEA. V was shortened by 3 bases and J by 5 bases, with 7 bases between the two germline ends. The CDR3 is made up of 12 amino acids.

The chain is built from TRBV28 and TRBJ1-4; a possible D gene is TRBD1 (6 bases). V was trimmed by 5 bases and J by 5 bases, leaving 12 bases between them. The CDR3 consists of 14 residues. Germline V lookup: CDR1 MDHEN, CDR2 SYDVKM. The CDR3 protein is CASSRQALNEKLFF. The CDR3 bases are TGTGCCAGCAGTCGACAGGCGCTAAATGAAAAACTGTTTTTT. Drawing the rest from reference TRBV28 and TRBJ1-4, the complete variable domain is DVKVTQSSRYLVKRTGEKVFLECVQDMDHENMFWYRQDPGLGLRLIYFSYDVKMKEKGDIPEGYSVSREKKERFSLILESASTNQTSMYLCASSRQALNEKLFFGSGTQLSVL.

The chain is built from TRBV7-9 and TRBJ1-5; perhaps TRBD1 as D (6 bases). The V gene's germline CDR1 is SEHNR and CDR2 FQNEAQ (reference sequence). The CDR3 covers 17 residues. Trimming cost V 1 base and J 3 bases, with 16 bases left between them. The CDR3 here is CASSLGGQGIINQPQHF. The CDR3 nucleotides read TGTGCCAGCAGCTTAGGGGGCCAGGGGATCATCAATCAGCCCCAGCATTTT.

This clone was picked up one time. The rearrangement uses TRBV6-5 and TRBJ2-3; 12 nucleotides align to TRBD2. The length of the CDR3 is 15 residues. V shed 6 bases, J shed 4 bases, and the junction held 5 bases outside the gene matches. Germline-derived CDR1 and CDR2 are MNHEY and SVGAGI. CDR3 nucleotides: TGTGCCAGCAGCATTCTAGCGGGAGGGTCAGATACGCAGTATTTT. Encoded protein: CASSILAGGSDTQYF.

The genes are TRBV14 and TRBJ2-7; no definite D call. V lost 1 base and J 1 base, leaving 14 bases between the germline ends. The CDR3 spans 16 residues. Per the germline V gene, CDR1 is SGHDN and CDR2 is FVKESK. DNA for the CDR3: TGTGCCAGCAGCCAAGGGGCCCGAGCCGGTTCCTACGAGCAGTACTTC. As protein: CASSQGARAGSYEQYF.

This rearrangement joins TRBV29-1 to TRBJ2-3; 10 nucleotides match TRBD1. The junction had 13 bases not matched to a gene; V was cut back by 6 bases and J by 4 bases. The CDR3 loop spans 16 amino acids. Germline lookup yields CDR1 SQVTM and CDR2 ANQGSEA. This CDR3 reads CSVETGTGALADTQYF. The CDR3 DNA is TGCAGCGTCGAGACCGGGACAGGGGCACTCGCAGATACGCAGTATTTT.

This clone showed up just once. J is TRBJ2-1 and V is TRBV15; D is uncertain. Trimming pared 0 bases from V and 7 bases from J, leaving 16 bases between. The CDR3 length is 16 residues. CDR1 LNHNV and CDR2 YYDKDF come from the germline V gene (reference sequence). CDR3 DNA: TGTGCCACCAGCAGAGATACGGAAGTAGGTTTGAATGAGCAGTTCTTC. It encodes CATSRDTEVGLNEQFF.

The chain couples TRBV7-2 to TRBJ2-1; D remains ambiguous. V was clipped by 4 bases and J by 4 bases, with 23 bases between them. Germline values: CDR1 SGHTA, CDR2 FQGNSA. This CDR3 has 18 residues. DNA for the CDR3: TGTGCCAGCAGCTACCTCCCGCCGGGTAATGTTTTGTACAATGAGCAGTTCTTC. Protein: CASSYLPPGNVLYNEQFF. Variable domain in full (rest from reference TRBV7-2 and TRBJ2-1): GAGVSQSPSNKVTEKGKDVELRCDPISGHTALYWYRQSLGQGLEFLIYFQGNSAPDKSGLPSDRFSAERTGGSVSTLTIQRTQQEDSAVYLCASSYLPPGNVLYNEQFFGPGTRLTVL.